This TCR beta chain was retrieved from a study of cytotoxic CD8 clonotypes in ibrutinib-treated CLL. Study results and limitations: Baseline clonality was higher than in age-matched healthy donors and moved in step with circulating CD8+ T-cell counts. Sustained-remission and progressing patients' sampling times differed.

As to this clone: Its target is not known.

Only in-frame clones appear in the TCRdb table, and some are missing; sequencing was by immunoSEQ multiplex PCR. The profile shows 140,000 or so clones, roughly three quarters of them singletons. Germline CDR1 is SNHLY and CDR2 is FYNNEI. The CDR3 covers 14 residues. V gave up 4 bases and J gave up 8 bases, with 15 bases separating them. The chain employs TRBV2 and TRBJ1-3; no clear D. The sequenced sample was PBMCs, obtained after 12 months of ibrutinib treatment. This TCR was recovered from a human donor with chronic lymphocytic leukemia. The CDR3 DNA is TGTGCCAGCAGTGGTCAGATCCTTTGGGACACCATATATTTT. Translating it yields CASSGQILWDTIYF.